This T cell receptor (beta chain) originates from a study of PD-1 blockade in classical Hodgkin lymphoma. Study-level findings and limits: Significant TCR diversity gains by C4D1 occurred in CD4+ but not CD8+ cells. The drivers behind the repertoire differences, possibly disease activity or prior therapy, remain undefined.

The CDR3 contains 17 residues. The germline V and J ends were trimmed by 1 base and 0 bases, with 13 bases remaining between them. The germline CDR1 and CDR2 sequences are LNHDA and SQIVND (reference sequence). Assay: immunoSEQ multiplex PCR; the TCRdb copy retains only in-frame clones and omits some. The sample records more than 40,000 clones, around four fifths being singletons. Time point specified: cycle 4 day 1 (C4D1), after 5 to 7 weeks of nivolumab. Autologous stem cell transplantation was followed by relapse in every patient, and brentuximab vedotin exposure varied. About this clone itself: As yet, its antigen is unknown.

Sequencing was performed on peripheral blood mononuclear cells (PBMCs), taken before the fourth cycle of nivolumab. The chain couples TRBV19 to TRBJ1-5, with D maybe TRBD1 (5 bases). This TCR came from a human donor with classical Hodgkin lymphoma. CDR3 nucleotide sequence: TGTGCCAGTAGTATAGGTCCCCGGGGCCCTAGCAATCAGCCCCAGCATTTT. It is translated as CASSIGPRGPSNQPQHF. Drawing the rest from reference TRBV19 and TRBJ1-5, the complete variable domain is DGGITQSPKYLFRKEGQNVTLSCEQNLNHDAMYWYRQDPGQGLRLIYYSQIVNDFQKGDIAEGYSVSREKKESFPLTVTSAQKNPTAFYLCASSIGPRGPSNQPQHFGDGTRLSIL.